The 18 T cell receptor beta chains reported below all come from one sample, sequenced in a study of cytomegalovirus exposure and HLA in healthy donors. The assay was immunoSEQ multiplex PCR, and TCRdb's table has in-frame clones only and misses some. The repertoire holds 200,000 to 250,000 clones, with 70% to 90% as singletons. Material: PBMCs. Receptor source: a woman aged 18-35 years in good health and CMV-seronegative.

The CDR3 protein is CASSSTGSTEAFF. In nucleotides, the CDR3 is TGTGCCAGCAGTTCAACAGGGAGCACTGAAGCTTTCTTT. The chain couples TRBV6-5 to TRBJ1-1, with a tentative D call TRBD1 (6 bases). V lost 4 bases and J lost 4, with 10 bases in between. The CDR3 runs to 13 residues. Germline V gene data show CDR1 as MNHEY and CDR2 as SVGAGI.

This clone showed up just a few times. This chain connects TRBV6-1 to TRBJ2-7; 7 positions agree with TRBD1. Germline V CDR1 and CDR2: MNHNS, SASEGT. CDR3 length equals 12 residues. V trimming: 4 bases; J trimming: 3 bases; junction bases outside the gene matches: 0. CDR3 sequence reads: CASSGDSYEQYF. CDR3 DNA: TGTGCCAGCAGTGGGGACAGCTACGAGCAGTACTTC.

The chain has TRBV9 and TRBJ1-2; tentative D call: TRBD1 (6 bases). Trimming took off 7 bases at V and 0 bases at J, with 10 bases between the two ends. The germline V gene encodes CDR1 SGDLS and CDR2 YYNGEE. CDR3 length: 13 residues. DNA of the CDR3: TGTGCCAGCGCCAGGGGAGCTAACTATGGCTACACCTTC. Translating it yields CASARGANYGYTF.

This clone was detected only a few times. The V and J genes are TRBV19 and TRBJ1-5; D uncertain. CDR3 length equals 12 residues. Deletions cut 3 bases from V and 7 bases from J, with 7 bases between. Germline CDR1 reads LNHDA; CDR2 reads SQIVND (reference sequence). CDR3 residues: CASSMWGQPQHF. DNA of the CDR3: TGTGCCAGTAGTATGTGGGGACAGCCCCAGCATTTT.

V usage is TRBV6-1 and J usage is TRBJ2-7, with 12 bases that match TRBD2. Germline CDR1 reads MNHNS; CDR2 reads SASEGT. V was clipped by 1 base and J by 3 bases; unmatched bases: 7. This CDR3 spans 17 amino acids. This CDR3 is CASSEGLAGGPVYEQYF. CDR3 nucleotides: TGTGCCAGCAGTGAAGGGCTAGCGGGAGGGCCTGTCTACGAGCAGTACTTC.

The chain employs TRBV5-1 and TRBJ2-6; 8 bases are shared with TRBD1. The CDR3 loop spans 18 amino acids. After removal of 1 base from V and 4 bases from J, the junction contained 10 bases not matched to a gene. Germline CDR1 reads SGHRS; CDR2 reads YFSETQ. CDR3: CASSLNSGGASGANVLTF. As DNA, the CDR3 is TGCGCCAGCAGCTTGAATTCAGGGGGCGCGTCCGGGGCCAACGTCCTGACTTTC.

This chain links TRBV11-2 with TRBJ2-1; TRBD2 is a possible D gene (6 bases). This CDR3 is built from 15 residues. V lost 5 bases, J lost 6 bases, and 17 bases lay in between. In germline, CDR1 is SGHAT, CDR2 FQNNGV. The DNA for the CDR3 is TGTGCCAGCAGCGCGGGGCTCCACCCGTTCAATGAGCAGTTCTTC. It encodes CASSAGLHPFNEQFF. Full variable domain (rest looked up from reference TRBV11-2 and TRBJ2-1): EAGVAQSPRYKIIEKRQSVAFWCNPISGHATLYWYQQILGQGPKLLIQFQNNGVVDDSQLPKDRFSAERLKGVDSTLKIQPAKLEDSAVYLCASSAGLHPFNEQFFGPGTRLTVL.

With respect to this clone: The junction shows a germline mismatch at one end, possibly a read error. CDR3 loop: CASCLTGRSGNYGYTF. DNA of the CDR3: TGTGCCAGCTGTTTGACAGGGCGGAGCGGTAACTATGGCTACACCTTC. The rearrangement joins TRBV28 to TRBJ1-2; 7 bases are shared with TRBD1. The germline CDR1 and CDR2 sequences are MDHEN and SYDVKM. CDR3 size: 16 residues.

The chain recombines TRBV6-1 with TRBJ1-4, with TRBD1 matching over 7 bases. The junction had 10 bases not matched to a gene; V was cut back by 8 bases and J by 4 bases. The CDR3 extends over 15 amino acids. Germline loops: CDR1 MNHNS, CDR2 SASEGT. Here the CDR3 DNA reads TGTGCCAGCGGTGGCCGACAGGGTGTTAATGAAAAACTGTTTTTT. Protein: CASGGRQGVNEKLFF.

The J gene is TRBJ2-5, the V gene TRBV5-1; D is ambiguous. CDR3 size: 14 residues. Germline V lookup: CDR1 SGHRS, CDR2 YFSETQ. The ends were cut back, 2 bases at V and 2 bases at J, with 10 bases in the middle. The CDR3 here is CASSLGPEQETQYF. The CDR3 DNA is TGCGCCAGCAGCTTAGGACCGGAGCAAGAGACCCAGTACTTC.

In this sample, this clone turned up once. J is TRBJ2-7 and V is TRBV27; D ambiguous. The length of the CDR3 is 12 residues. The ends were cut back, 2 bases at V and 5 bases at J, with 7 bases in the middle. Germline V gene sequence: CDR1 MNHEY, CDR2 SMNVEV (reference sequence). CDR3 nucleotides: TGTGCCAGCAGTTTAATGGGGAACGAGCAGTACTTC. Protein product: CASSLMGNEQYF.

This clone came up once. V gene TRBV9 combines with J gene TRBJ1-2; TRBD1 is a possible D gene (6 bases). The germline gives CDR1 SGDLS, CDR2 YYNGEE. The CDR3 consists of 13 residues. V was clipped by 0 bases and J by 8 bases, with 11 bases between them. In DNA form, the CDR3 reads TGTGCCAGCAGCGTAGGGTCAGGGGAAGGCTACACCTTC. Its translation is CASSVGSGEGYTF.

This chain uses TRBV4-1 with TRBJ1-1; D perhaps matches TRBD1 (6 bases). This CDR3 has 20 amino acids. Per the germline V gene, CDR1 is MGHRA and CDR2 is YSYEKL. Trimming left V 2 bases short and J 8 bases short, with 33 bases between. The CDR3, as DNA: TGCGCCAGCAGCCAATCGGGTTTCGCGTTGAGCAGTAGGGGGGGAAACGAAGCTTTCTTT. It encodes CASSQSGFALSSRGGNEAFF.

The chain links TRBV6-1 to TRBJ2-1, with TRBD1 identical over 8 bases. The trim removed 6 bases at V and 4 bases at J, leaving 2 bases unmatched. Germline CDR1 MNHNS, CDR2 SASEGT. The CDR3 loop spans 13 amino acids. The CDR3 region is CASRDREYNEQFF. The CDR3 nucleotides are TGTGCCAGCAGGGACAGGGAATACAATGAGCAGTTCTTC.

This rearrangement joins TRBV2 to TRBJ1-1, with D hard to call. V lost 6 bases and J 1 base, leaving 9 bases between the germline ends. The CDR3 is 13 residues long. Germline V gene lookup returns CDR1 SNHLY and CDR2 FYNNEI. As DNA, the CDR3 is TGTGCCAGCAGCATCAAGGGGAACACTGAAGCTTTCTTT. It specifies CASSIKGNTEAFF. Looking up the rest from reference TRBV2 and TRBJ1-1 gives the full variable domain: EPEVTQTPSHQVTQMGQEVILRCVPISNHLYFYWYRQILGQKVEFLVSFYNNEISEKSEIFDDQFSVERPDGSNFTLKIRSTKLEDSAMYFCASSIKGNTEAFFGQGTRLTVV.

In DNA, the CDR3 is TGTGCCAGCAGCTTAGACCAAAGCACAGATACGCAGTATTTT. It encodes CASSLDQSTDTQYF. The chain is built from TRBV7-2 and TRBJ2-3; D is ambiguous. V dropped 1 base and J dropped 0 bases, with 5 bases sitting between them. This CDR3 is built from 14 residues. CDR1 and CDR2 from the germline V gene are SGHTA and FQGNSA.

This clone was detected once. The rearrangement joins TRBV27 to TRBJ1-1, with 11 positions matching TRBD1. The CDR3 contains 18 residues. The germline V gene encodes CDR1 MNHEY and CDR2 SMNVEV (reference sequence). The V segment lost 5 bases and the J segment 5 bases; nucleotides outside the gene matches: 16. The CDR3 nucleotides read TGTGCCAGCAGTCGACATGGGACAGGGGGAACATCGGCGACTGAAGCTTTCTTT. Its protein is CASSRHGTGGTSATEAFF.

This chain joins TRBV11-1 and TRBJ1-2; possible D gene TRBD1, 5 bases. Germline V gives CDR1 SGHAT, CDR2 FQDESV (reference sequence). Trimming took 4 bases from V and 8 from J, leaving 17 bases between them. The CDR3 runs to 14 residues. The CDR3 region has the DNA TGTGCCAGCAGCTCCCGGACACCCGCCGGAGGCTACACCTTC. It specifies CASSSRTPAGGYTF.